Below, one TCR beta chain is given with its context. Its antigen is unknown. The CDR3 loop spans 17 amino acids. The V gene's germline CDR1 is SQVTM and CDR2 ANQGSEA. The V gene end was trimmed by 3 bases and the J gene end by 1 base; junction bases not matched to a gene: 14. Healthy individuals who donated bone marrow served as the donors. This specimen comes from a study of cytomegalovirus exposure and HLA in healthy donors. Amplification used 60 Vbeta primers and 13 Jbeta primers. TCRdb keeps only in-frame clones here, not all; method: immunoSEQ multiplex PCR. The table records 90,000 to 150,000 clones, around 70% of them present only once. Study outcomes and limitations: TCR beta chains associated with HLA were, in a later analysis, more clonally expanded than equally common others.

Sequenced sample: PBMCs. V usage is TRBV29-1 and J usage is TRBJ1-2; 7 bases line up with TRBD1. The sequence was collected from a woman between 35 and 50 years old in good health and CMV-seronegative. The CDR3, as DNA: TGCAGCGTTGAGTTTCGGCGCAGGGGGAACTTTAACTATGGCTACACCTTC. It codes for CSVEFRRRGNFNYGYTF.